A selection of T cell receptor beta chains follows, all from one sample in a study of blood T cell repertoires in COVID-19. The assay was immunoSEQ multiplex PCR, and TCRdb's table has in-frame clones only and misses some. The repertoire holds fewer than 650,000 clones, approximately 91% seen once, with about 8% in the top ten. Input material: peripheral blood. These TCRs come from a woman in her forties or fifties with COVID-19, enrolled during active disease. Each CDR3 is given with its conserved first and last residue. D genes are given only for firm matches. Part of the rows lack a size; the others show once, few, many or a class for expanded clones.

J gene	clone size	V gene	D gene	CDR3 DNA	CDR3 protein
TRBJ1-2	NA	TRBV5-6	TRBD1	TGTGCCAGCAGCCGGGACAGGAAGAACTATGGCTACACCTTC	CASSRDRKNYGYTF
TRBJ1-5	NA	TRBV29-1	TRBD1	TGCAGCGTTACTACAGGGGATCCTCATCAGCCCCAGCATTTT	CSVTTGDPHQPQHF
TRBJ2-1	NA	TRBV7-4	NA	TGTGCCAGCAGCACAAACCACCACAATGAGCAGTTCTTC	CASSTNHHNEQFF
TRBJ1-2	NA	TRBV6-5	TRBD1	TGTGCCAGCATGACAGGGGGCAGAGATGGCTACACCTTC	CASMTGGRDGYTF
TRBJ2-7	NA	TRBV3-1/TRBV3-2	TRBD2	TGTGCCAGCAGCCACGTTGGGGGGGGTACCTACGAGCAGTACTTC	CASSHVGGGTYEQYF
TRBJ2-3	NA	TRBV5-1	TRBD2	TGCGCCAGCAGCATGGAACTAGCGGGGTTCACAGATACGCAGTATTTT	CASSMELAGFTDTQYF
TRBJ1-2	few	TRBV7-2	NA	TGTGCCAGCAGCTCATGGACGGGAGCTAACTATGGCTACACCTTC	CASSSWTGANYGYTF
TRBJ1-1	NA	TRBV7-9	TRBD1	TGTGCCAGCAGCCCTAAGTCTAAGGGGGCTGAAATGAACACTGAAGCTTTCTTT	CASSPKSKGAEMNTEAFF
TRBJ2-1	NA	TRBV9	NA	TGTGCCAGCAGCCGTAGTTGGGACACCACCTACAATGAGCAGTTCTTC	CASSRSWDTTYNEQFF
TRBJ1-2	once	TRBV7-2	NA	TGTGCCAGCAGCTTCCCCACGACAGGCGCCCGCAGGCACCCTGGCTACACCTTC	CASSFPTTGARRHPGYTF
TRBJ1-4	NA	TRBV29-1	TRBD1	TGCAGCGCCGGGGACAGGGCTGACGAAAAACTGTTTTTT	CSAGDRADEKLFF
TRBJ1-5	NA	TRBV2	NA	TGTGCCAGCAGTGGTTTACAGGGCTCTCAGCCCCAGCATTTT	CASSGLQGSQPQHF
TRBJ1-2	NA	TRBV4-1	NA	TGCGCCAGCAGCGAGGGTCTACGGGACTATGGCTACACCTTC	CASSEGLRDYGYTF
TRBJ1-2	NA	TRBV7-2	TRBD1	TGTGCCAGCAGCTTACTACAGGGGCGGCGTCACACCTTC	CASSLLQGRRHTF
TRBJ2-7	NA	TRBV11-2	TRBD2	TGTGCCAGCAGCCGGAGTGGAGCACTAGCGGGATTCTCCTACGAGCAGTACTTC	CASSRSGALAGFSYEQYF
TRBJ1-2	NA	TRBV27	NA	TGTGCCAGCAGTCCCACGGGCCAGGGGATCTATGGCTACACCTTC	CASSPTGQGIYGYTF
TRBJ1-2	NA	TRBV20-1	NA	TGCAGTGCTAGTCTCCGGGAGACCGGCTATGGCTACACCTTC	CSASLRETGYGYTF
TRBJ1-5	NA	TRBV6-5	NA	TGTGCCAGCAGCGATGGTCAGGGCTACGGTCAGCCCCAGCATTTT	CASSDGQGYGQPQHF
TRBJ1-1	once	TRBV18	TRBD1	TGTGCCAGCTCACTCTCTTCCGGGACAGGGACTGAAGCTTTCTTT	CASSLSSGTGTEAFF
TRBJ2-1	NA	TRBV5-1	NA	TGCGCCAGCAGCGCGGACGGACTAATTTACAATGAGCAGTTCTTC	CASSADGLIYNEQFF
TRBJ1-2	NA	TRBV20-1	TRBD1	TGCAGTGCTAGTAGTTCGGGGACAGCGTATGGCTACACCTTC	CSASSSGTAYGYTF
TRBJ1-5	NA	TRBV19	NA	TGTGCCAGTAGTATAGGAGGACAGAACCGTCAGCCCCAGCATTTT	CASSIGGQNRQPQHF
TRBJ1-5	NA	TRBV10-3	TRBD1	TGTGCCATCAGTGACGGGGACAGGGGGCTTTGGCAGCCCCAGCATTTT	CAISDGDRGLWQPQHF
TRBJ1-2	NA	TRBV28	TRBD1	TGTGCCAGCAGACCCGGGACAGGCGGCTATGGCTACACCTTC	CASRPGTGGYGYTF
TRBJ1-6	NA	TRBV6-5	NA	TGTGCCAGCAGACGGGGGGACATCGAGAATTCACCCCTCCACTTT	CASRRGDIENSPLHF
TRBJ2-4	NA	TRBV29-1	TRBD1	TGCAGCGTTGAAGGTGGGACAGGAGCTAGTATTCAGTACTTC	CSVEGGTGASIQYF
TRBJ2-7	NA	TRBV9	NA	TGTGCCAGCAGCCCAGGGGACGGAACCTACGAGCAGTACTTC	CASSPGDGTYEQYF
TRBJ1-5	few	TRBV7-3	TRBD1	TGTGCCAGCAGCTCCCCGGACAGGGGCCACAATAGCAATCAGCCCCAGCATTTT	CASSSPDRGHNSNQPQHF
TRBJ2-7	once	TRBV7-2	TRBD2	TGTGCCAGCAGCCCCGGACTAGCGGGGGTCGAGTTC	CASSPGLAGVEF
TRBJ2-1	NA	TRBV3-1/TRBV3-2	NA	TGTGCCAGCAGCCAAAGGCCTCTGGGGCTCCCCGGTGAGCAGTTCTTC	CASSQRPLGLPGEQFF
TRBJ2-3	NA	TRBV5-5	NA	TGTGCCAGCAGCTTGGAGGGGACACCTACAGATACGCAGTATTTT	CASSLEGTPTDTQYF
TRBJ1-4	once	TRBV4-1	NA	TGCGCCAGCTCCCTAACAACTGGGGGACTGCCCATAACTAATGAAAAACTGTTTTTT	CASSLTTGGLPITNEKLFF
TRBJ2-7	NA	TRBV11-2	TRBD2	TGTGCCAGCAGCCGACTAGCGGGCGAAAGCTCCTACGAGCAGTACTTC	CASSRLAGESSYEQYF
TRBJ1-5	few	TRBV7-2	NA	TGTGCCAGCAGCTTAGCAGGGGGTTATAGCAATCAGCCCCAGCATTTT	CASSLAGGYSNQPQHF
TRBJ1-4	NA	TRBV11-2	NA	TGTGCCAGCAGCTTAGCCGCCCTTCGGGGTGAAAAACTGTTTTTT	CASSLAALRGEKLFF
TRBJ2-5	NA	TRBV6-6	TRBD2	TGTGCCATCCGAATCGGGGGGTCGCAAGAGACCCAGTACTTC	CAIRIGGSQETQYF
TRBJ2-1	NA	TRBV5-6	NA	TGTGCCAGCAGCTTGGGGTTGAGCTCCTACAATGAGCAGTTCTTC	CASSLGLSSYNEQFF
TRBJ1-1	NA	TRBV7-3	NA	TGTGCCAGCAGCTTAGGACAGTCAACTGAAGCTTTCTTT	CASSLGQSTEAFF
TRBJ1-4	NA	TRBV12-3/TRBV12-4	NA	TGTGCCAGCGGCCCGCGGGAAAAACTGTTTTTT	CASGPREKLFF
TRBJ2-1	NA	TRBV19	NA	TGTGCCAGTAGTATGTGGAGGGGGGGGTCCAATGAGCAGTTCTTC	CASSMWRGGSNEQFF
TRBJ2-7	NA	TRBV20-1	NA	TGCAGTGCTAGTAAAACAGACTACGAGCAGTACTTC	CSASKTDYEQYF
TRBJ2-1	NA	TRBV20-1	NA	TGCAGTGCTAGAGCTTCCAATCCAGAGTTCTTC	CSARASNPEFF
TRBJ1-6	NA	TRBV5-6	NA	TGTGCCAGCAGCTTGGGGACAGAGAGTCGACTCCACTTT	CASSLGTESRLHF